This record looks at one T cell receptor beta chain sequence and its context. Libraries were prepared by immunoSEQ multiplex PCR; TCRdb keeps only in-frame clonotypes and omits some of them. The repertoire consists of about 19,000 clones, with around four fifths occurring once and the leading ten covering about 1.2%. The data stem from a study of preoperative IRX-2 immunotherapy in early breast cancer. Germline V gene sequence: CDR1 LNHNV, CDR2 YYDKDF (reference sequence). This CDR3 spans 15 amino acids. The junction had 3 bases not matched to a gene; V was cut back by 0 bases and J by 2 bases. Treatment given: preoperative locoregional IRX-2 cytokine immunotherapy. Preoperative locoregional IRX-2 cytokine immunotherapy was tested in the phase Ib source study.

The sequencing here drew on lymph node tissue, taken after IRX-2 immunotherapy. The chain combines TRBV15 with TRBJ2-5; TRBD1 matches 7 bases. The origin of this receptor is a human donor with breast cancer. The CDR3 nucleotides are TGTGCCACCAGCAGAGATGGGACAGTTCAAGAGACCCAGTACTTC. It translates to CATSRDGTVQETQYF.